These 31 T cell receptor beta chains were sequenced from one sample in a study of metastatic and nonmetastatic thyroid tumors. Patients were all untreated before their thyroid surgery. TCRdb reassembled clones from the PCR reads with MiXCR. The sample yields about 28,000 clones, 20% to 25% seen once. The sample was blood. The receptors stem from a female donor with papillary thyroid cancer or a benign thyroid nodule (not recorded which). Some clones in this sample may be carry-over from other donors' samples.

Remarks on this clone: At one boundary the junction diverges from the germline segment, which might be a read error. This chain connects TRBV7-9 to TRBJ2-2; D call uncertain. Per the germline V gene, CDR1 is SEHNR and CDR2 is FQNEAQ (reference sequence). CDR3 size: 12 residues. The CDR3 coding sequence is TGTGCCAGCAGCTGGACCAGGTGGGATCTGTTTTTT. It encodes CASSWTRWDLFF.

This clone was counted ten times or more. The V and J genes are TRBV4-1 and TRBJ2-3; 8 bases line up with TRBD2. J was trimmed by 0 bases and V by 0 bases; bases with no gene match: 5. The CDR3 covers 17 residues. Germline V CDR1 and CDR2: MGHRA, YSYEKL. CDR3 DNA sequence: TGCGCCAGCAGCCAAGATGCGCGACTAGCGAGCACAGATACGCAGTATTTT. Protein sequence: CASSQDARLASTDTQYF.

This clone came up many times. V gene TRBV5-8 combines with J gene TRBJ1-1; D may be TRBD1 (6 bases). V was pared by 4 bases and J by 6 bases, with 19 bases between. CDR3 size: 15 residues. Germline V lookup: CDR1 SGHTS, CDR2 YDEGEE. CDR3 protein: CASSLVGGGAAEAFF. CDR3 DNA: TGTGCCAGCAGCCTCGTCGGGGGGGGCGCGGCTGAAGCTTTCTTT.

The genes are TRBV27 and TRBJ2-1, with D maybe TRBD1 (5 bases). Per germline, CDR1 MNHEY and CDR2 SMNVEV (reference sequence). The length of the CDR3 is 17 residues. V dropped 4 bases and J dropped 0 bases, with 16 bases sitting between them. The CDR3 DNA reads as TGTGCCAGCAGTTCGGTGGCAGGGCCTAGCTCCTACAATGAGCAGTTCTTC. This gives the protein CASSSVAGPSSYNEQFF.

On this clone itself: A read error is possible here, since a much larger clone lies one base away. The V call is TRBV29-1, the J call TRBJ2-7; possible D gene TRBD2, 6 bases. Trimming took 6 bases from V and 1 from J, leaving 19 bases between them. There are 15 residues in the CDR3. CDR1 SQVTM and CDR2 ANQGSEA come from the germline V gene. The CDR3 DNA follows: TGCAGCGTGAACTCCCCCTATGCGGGGTCCTACGAGCAGTACTTC. Its translation is CSVNSPYAGSYEQYF.

In the case of this clone: A junction boundary mismatches the germline segment, possibly from a read error. J is TRBJ1-2 and V is TRBV5-1, with D possibly matching TRBD1 (5 bases). The CDR3 sequence is 13 residues long. From germline, CDR1 is SGHRS and CDR2 YFSETQ. The CDR3 nucleotides read TGCGCCAGCAGCCCGGGGCCTGCCCAGGGCTACACTTTC. It translates to CASSPGPAQGYTF.

A few counts support this clone. The V gene is TRBV19, the J gene TRBJ1-1; D not resolved. CDR3 length equals 13 residues. Germline assignment: CDR1 LNHDA and CDR2 SQIVND (reference sequence). V lost 0 bases and J lost 4, with 6 bases in between. This CDR3 is CASSIDLGTEAFF. CDR3 sequence (DNA): TGTGCCAGTAGTATAGATCTGGGCACTGAAGCTTTCTTT.

This clone was seen at least ten times. The chain links TRBV24-1 to TRBJ2-1, with 7 bases identical to TRBD2. With 7 bases clipped from V and 5 bases from J, the junction kept 13 bases outside the gene matches. Germline CDR1 reads KGHDR; CDR2 reads SFDVKD. CDR3 size: 16 residues. The CDR3 sequence is CATSNSKGLFNNEQFF. The DNA of the CDR3 is TGTGCCACCAGCAACTCTAAGGGACTATTTAACAATGAGCAGTTCTTC.

This clone was seen at least ten times. The rearrangement uses TRBV29-1 and TRBJ2-5, with TRBD2 identical over 10 bases. CDR1 SQVTM and CDR2 ANQGSEA come from the germline V gene. V was clipped by 5 bases and J by 3 bases; unmatched bases: 6. This CDR3 comprises 14 residues. The chain's CDR3 is CSVSPGTSEETQYF. In DNA, the CDR3 is TGCAGCGTTTCCCCCGGGACTAGCGAAGAGACCCAGTACTTC.

This clone was recorded many times. The chain recombines TRBV4-1 with TRBJ1-3, with unresolved D. The CDR3 consists of 13 residues. Germline loops: CDR1 MGHRA, CDR2 YSYEKL. Deletions cut 1 base from V and 3 bases from J, with 4 bases between. The CDR3 coding sequence is TGCGCCAGCAGCCAAGTCGATGGAAACACCATATATTTT. The encoded protein is CASSQVDGNTIYF.

This clone was found many times. The rearrangement joins TRBV6-1 to TRBJ2-2; TRBD2 agrees at 12 bases. The length of the CDR3 is 16 residues. Germline V gives CDR1 MNHNS, CDR2 SASEGT. J was trimmed by 6 bases and V by 6 bases; bases with no gene match: 8. As DNA, the CDR3 is TGTGCCAGCAGAGATCTAGCGGGAGGGAGTGCCGGGGAGCTGTTTTTT. Translation: CASRDLAGGSAGELFF.

This clone has a handful of counts. This CDR3 is missing its conserved last phenylalanine or tryptophan, likely due to a read error. The chain combines TRBV28 with TRBJ1-2; a weak D match, TRBD1 (6 bases). Germline CDR1 reads MDHEN; CDR2 reads SYDVKM. V was clipped by 6 bases and J by 7 bases, with 15 bases between them. CDR3 size: 13 residues. The CDR3 DNA follows: TGTGCCAGCAGCACCCCAGGGGTCGGTGGCTACACCCTC. It specifies CASSTPGVGGYTL.

In DNA, the CDR3 is TGTGCCAGCAGTCGACAGGGGGGCGCAGATACGCAGTATTTT. Protein: CASSRQGGADTQYF. The genes are TRBV7-9 and TRBJ2-3; 9 nucleotides line up with TRBD1. The V gene end was trimmed by 6 bases and the J gene end by 4 bases; junction bases not matched to a gene: 5. The germline V gene encodes CDR1 SEHNR and CDR2 FQNEAQ (reference sequence). CDR3 length equals 14 residues.

Concerning this clone itself: An end of the junction does not agree with germline; a read error may underlie this. This rearrangement joins TRBV7-8 to TRBJ2-1; the match to TRBD1 covers 7 bases. The CDR3 length is 15 residues. Germline values: CDR1 SGHVS, CDR2 FQNEAQ. The CDR3 reads CAISLVTGAWNEQFF. The CDR3 DNA reads TGTGCCATCAGCTTAGTCACAGGGGCATGGAATGAGCAGTTCTTC.

V usage is TRBV6-5 and J usage is TRBJ2-1; unclear D gene. CDR3 length: 13 amino acids. The germline CDR1 and CDR2 sequences are MNHEY and SVGAGI. Trimming took 0 bases from V and 9 from J, leaving 9 bases between them. This CDR3 is CASSYSRIGEQFF. Written as DNA, the CDR3 is TGTGCCAGCAGTTACTCCCGGATCGGTGAGCAGTTCTTC.

This clone was found many times. The rearrangement uses TRBV30 and TRBJ2-7; D gene ambiguous. Germline loops: CDR1 GTSNPN, CDR2 SVGIG (reference sequence). V was pared by 7 bases and J by 2 bases, with 9 bases between. CDR3 size: 11 residues. Written as DNA, the CDR3 is TGTGCCTTAACAATAACCTACGAGCAGTACTTC. It yields the protein CALTITYEQYF.

This clone showed up many times. This rearrangement joins TRBV30 to TRBJ1-6; D is unresolved. The CDR3 has 13 residues. Per germline, CDR1 GTSNPN and CDR2 SVGIG (reference sequence). Trimming cost V 1 base and J 10 bases, with 11 bases left between them. This chain's CDR3 is CAWSAGRYSPLHF. The CDR3, as DNA: TGTGCCTGGAGTGCGGGCCGCTACTCACCCCTCCACTTT.

This clone was counted many times. The chain recombines TRBV4-1 with TRBJ2-1; 10 positions match TRBD1. CDR3 length: 14 amino acids. Germline-derived CDR1 and CDR2 are MGHRA and YSYEKL. V shed 3 bases, J shed 9 bases, and the junction held 5 bases outside the gene matches. This CDR3 reads CASSQRTGGSEQFF. The DNA of the CDR3 is TGCGCCAGCAGCCAGAGGACAGGGGGGAGTGAGCAGTTCTTC.

This clone came up a few times. The gene calls are TRBV15 and TRBJ1-2; the match to TRBD1 covers 11 bases. The CDR3 totals 15 residues. CDR1 is LNHNV and CDR2 is YYDKDF in the germline V gene (reference sequence). The ends lost 5 bases at V and 4 bases at J; junction bases unmatched: 6. CDR3 loop: CATSPRTGGSYGYTF. CDR3 coding DNA: TGTGCCACCAGCCCCCGGACAGGGGGCAGCTATGGCTACACCTTC. Variable domain in full (rest from reference TRBV15 and TRBJ1-2): DAMVIQNPRYQVTQFGKPVTLSCSQTLNHNVMYWYQQKSSQAPKLLFHYYDKDFNNEADTPDNFQSRRPNTSFCFLDIRSPGLGDTAMYLCATSPRTGGSYGYTFGSGTRLTVV.

The chain uses TRBV20-1 and TRBJ1-6; D might be TRBD1 (6 bases). V dropped 7 bases and J dropped 8 bases, with 12 bases sitting between them. Looked up from germline, CDR1 is DFQATT and CDR2 is SNEGSKA (reference sequence). This CDR3 contains 12 residues. This CDR3 is CSGAQGDSPLHF. The CDR3 DNA follows: TGCAGTGGTGCACAGGGCGATTCACCCCTCCACTTT.

This clone was detected a few times. The chain is built from TRBV27 and TRBJ2-1, with 7 bases lining up with TRBD2. This CDR3 comprises 15 residues. With V trimmed by 2 bases and J by 6 bases, 7 bases remained unmatched. Germline loops: CDR1 MNHEY, CDR2 SMNVEV (reference sequence). The CDR3 region is CASSLETSPFNEQFF. The CDR3 DNA reads as TGTGCCAGCAGTTTAGAGACTAGCCCATTCAATGAGCAGTTCTTC.

This clone was counted many times. The J gene is TRBJ1-3, the V gene TRBV12-3 or TRBV12-4; TRBD1 is a possible D gene (6 bases). The CDR3 spans 15 residues. V shed 1 base and J shed 3 bases, with 10 bases lying between them. CDR3 residues: CASSLDRVVGNTIYF. DNA of the CDR3: TGTGCCAGCAGTTTAGACAGGGTAGTTGGAAACACCATATATTTT.

This clone is medium-sized in the sample. This sequence joins TRBV6-1 and TRBJ2-7; D remains ambiguous. Germline CDR1 and CDR2: MNHNS and SASEGT. Trimming removed 3 bases at V and 12 bases at J, with 3 bases between. The CDR3 is 8 amino acids. For the CDR3, the DNA is TGTGCCAGCAGTGAGTCGTACTTC. As protein: CASSESYF.

There are a few counts of this clone. The chain links TRBV10-3 to TRBJ1-5; D is perhaps TRBD1 (6 bases). V was clipped by 6 bases and J by 9 bases, with 15 bases between them. Germline assignment: CDR1 ENHRY and CDR2 SYGVKD. CDR3 length: 13 residues. The CDR3: CAIRLTGDRPQHF. DNA for the CDR3: TGTGCCATCAGACTGACAGGAGATCGGCCCCAGCATTTT.

This clone appeared many times. The J gene is TRBJ1-3, the V gene TRBV9; D unclear. Germline CDR1 SGDLS, CDR2 YYNGEE. Trimming removed 4 bases from V and 0 bases from J, with 11 bases in between. The CDR3 runs 15 residues. Written as DNA, the CDR3 is TGTGCCAGCAGCCTCACGGGTAACTCTGGAAACACCATATATTTT. This gives the protein CASSLTGNSGNTIYF.

This clone was counted between two and nine times. Mismatch with germline at one junction end may stem from a read error. The chain links TRBV24-1 to TRBJ2-3, with unresolved D. Germline V gene sequence: CDR1 KGHDR, CDR2 SFDVKD. CDR3 length: 15 residues. The DNA for the CDR3 is TGTGCCACCAGTGATTTTGAATTTTCCACAGACACGCAGTATTTT. This sequence encodes CATSDFEFSTDTQYF.

There are a few counts of this clone. The chain couples TRBV15 to TRBJ1-2; 9 bases line up with TRBD1. The CDR3 covers 15 residues. Trimming cost V 10 bases and J 6 bases; bases outside gene matches: 15. CDR1 and CDR2 from the germline V gene are LNHNV and YYDKDF (reference sequence). The CDR3 DNA follows: TGTGCCAGCAGGACAACAGGGGGCGGAGTTGATGGCTACACCTTC. This sequence encodes CASRTTGGGVDGYTF.

This clone was picked up many times. The chain has TRBV5-6 and TRBJ2-3, with 9 nucleotides matching TRBD2. This CDR3 has 18 residues. Germline V gene sequence: CDR1 SGHDT, CDR2 YYEEEE. J lost 4 bases, V lost 4 bases, and 16 bases had no gene match. The CDR3 region is CASSGADAGGEKSDTQYF. DNA of the CDR3: TGTGCCAGCAGCGGCGCCGATGCGGGGGGGGAAAAATCAGATACGCAGTATTTT.

This clone is judged large (0.1 to 1%). The chain joins TRBV27 to TRBJ2-1; 10 positions match TRBD2. CDR1 and CDR2 (germline): MNHEY, SMNVEV (reference sequence). V dropped 3 bases and J dropped 8; count of bases not matched to a gene: 7. The CDR3 covers 15 residues. CDR3: CASSFMASGSHEQFF. CDR3 bases: TGTGCCAGCAGTTTTATGGCTAGCGGGAGCCATGAGCAGTTCTTC.

This chain joins TRBV25-1 and TRBJ2-1, with 7 bases aligning to TRBD2. V was pared by 2 bases and J by 5 bases, with 9 bases of the junction left unmatched. Germline V gene sequence: CDR1 MGHDK, CDR2 SYGVNS. The CDR3 runs to 16 residues. Here the CDR3 reads CASSELRLAPNNEQFF. CDR3 in DNA: TGTGCCAGCAGTGAACTACGACTAGCACCCAACAATGAGCAGTTCTTC.

This clone has a count of ten or more. The sample holds other DNA sequences that translate to the same CDR3. The V and J genes are TRBV20-1 and TRBJ1-4; 11 bases agree with TRBD1. Germline V lookup: CDR1 DFQATT, CDR2 SNEGSKA (reference sequence). The J segment lost 5 bases and the V segment lost 3 bases, leaving 2 bases of the junction unmatched. The CDR3 spans 14 residues. In DNA form, the CDR3 reads TGCAGTGCTAGTGGGACAGGGGGGAATGAAAAACTGTTTTTT. Protein: CSASGTGGNEKLFF.